The present entry profiles one T cell receptor beta chain with its context. Losses at the gene ends were 2 bases for V and 3 bases for J; bases not matched to a gene: 6. This CDR3 contains 16 residues. CDR1 is LGHDT, CDR2 YNNKEL, per germline (reference sequence). These data belong to a study of blood T cell repertoires in COVID-19. Authors' processing steps: Reference gene primer amplification in the assay estimated nucleated cell counts. Measured with immunoSEQ multiplex PCR; TCRdb has only the in-frame clones, and not every one. That table supplies the V and J calls and clone size; D and trimming were determined from the DNA. The table has approximately 210,000 clones, roughly 82% seen once.

Sequenced: peripheral blood. V usage is TRBV3-1 (or the pseudogene TRBV3-2) and J usage is TRBJ2-3; TRBD2 aligns across 9 bases. The receptor comes from a woman aged 40-49 years with acute or convalescent COVID-19. CDR3 sequence (DNA): TGTGCCAGCAGCCAAAAGCTAGCGGGGATAACAGATACGCAGTATTTT. This gives the protein CASSQKLAGITDTQYF.